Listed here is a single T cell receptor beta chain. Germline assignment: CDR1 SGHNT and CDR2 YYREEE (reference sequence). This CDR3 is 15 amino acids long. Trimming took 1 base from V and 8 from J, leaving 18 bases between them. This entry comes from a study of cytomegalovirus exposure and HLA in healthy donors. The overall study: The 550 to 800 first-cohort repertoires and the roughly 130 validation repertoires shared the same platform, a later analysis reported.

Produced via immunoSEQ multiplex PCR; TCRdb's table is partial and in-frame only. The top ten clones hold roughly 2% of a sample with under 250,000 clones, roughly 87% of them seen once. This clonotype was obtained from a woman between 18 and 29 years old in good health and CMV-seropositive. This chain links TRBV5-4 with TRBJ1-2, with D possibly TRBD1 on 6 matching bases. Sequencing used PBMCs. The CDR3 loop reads CASSLMDSRLRGYTF. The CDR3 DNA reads TGTGCCAGCAGCTTGATGGACAGCAGACTTCGGGGCTACACCTTC.